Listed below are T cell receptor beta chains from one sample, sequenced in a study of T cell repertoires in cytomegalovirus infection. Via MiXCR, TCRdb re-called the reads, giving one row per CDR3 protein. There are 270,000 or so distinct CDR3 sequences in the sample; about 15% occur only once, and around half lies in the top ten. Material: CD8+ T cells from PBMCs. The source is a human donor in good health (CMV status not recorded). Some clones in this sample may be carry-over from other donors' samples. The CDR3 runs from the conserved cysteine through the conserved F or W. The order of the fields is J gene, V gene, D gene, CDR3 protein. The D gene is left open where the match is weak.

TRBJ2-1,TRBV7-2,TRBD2,CASSRGGSSYNEQFF
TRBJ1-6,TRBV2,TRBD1,CASSEARTGPGLIHF
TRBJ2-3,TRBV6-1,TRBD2,CASGPGLAGTIISTDTQYF
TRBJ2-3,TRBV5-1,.,CASRTTDMQYF
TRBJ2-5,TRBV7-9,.,CASIRLTLQETQYF
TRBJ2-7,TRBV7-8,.,CASSLSQSYEQYF
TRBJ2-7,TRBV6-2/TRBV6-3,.,CASRRTNRDFSSYEQYF
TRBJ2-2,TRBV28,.,CASSPGPWGTGELFF
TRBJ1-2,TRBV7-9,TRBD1,CASSSDDRANYGYTF
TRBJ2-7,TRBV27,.,CASSLGGGFPYEQYF
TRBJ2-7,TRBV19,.,CASTETPGYEQYF
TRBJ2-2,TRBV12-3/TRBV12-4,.,CASSFFTANTGELFF
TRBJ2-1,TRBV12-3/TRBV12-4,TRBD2,CASSSGGGEQFF
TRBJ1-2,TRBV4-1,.,CASSQDEGVYGYTF
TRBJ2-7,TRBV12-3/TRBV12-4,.,CASSLVDPAHRVYEQYF
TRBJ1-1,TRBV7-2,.,CASSLEGGVVTEAFF
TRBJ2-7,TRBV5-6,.,CASSLYFDQYEQYF
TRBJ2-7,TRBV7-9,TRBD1,CASSPRDRDRSYEQYF
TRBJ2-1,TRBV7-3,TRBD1,CASSLSGGLGNEQFF
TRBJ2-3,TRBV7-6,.,CASSLDRGSGTDTQYF
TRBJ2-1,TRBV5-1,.,CASSLGRSWGEQFF
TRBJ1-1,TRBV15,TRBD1,CATSKRGQRNTEAFF
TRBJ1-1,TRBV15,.,CATSRDRGANTEAFF
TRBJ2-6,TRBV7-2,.,CASSLGGWGSSTSGANVLTF
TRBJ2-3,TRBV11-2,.,CASSPWSGTDTQYF
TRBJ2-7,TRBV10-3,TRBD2,CAISESGGEQYF
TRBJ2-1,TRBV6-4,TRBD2,CASSDYSGGYNEQFF
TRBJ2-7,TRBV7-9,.,CASSPKDSGYEQYF
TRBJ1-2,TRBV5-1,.,CASSLESQLNYGYTF
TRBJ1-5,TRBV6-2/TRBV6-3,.,CASSSQGPYGRGNQPQHF
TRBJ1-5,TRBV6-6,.,CASTPGGASNQPQHF
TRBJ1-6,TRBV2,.,CASSEEPEGLGSPLHF
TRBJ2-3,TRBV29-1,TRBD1,CSVSGQGDTDTQYF
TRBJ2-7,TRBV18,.,CASSGGSTYEQYF
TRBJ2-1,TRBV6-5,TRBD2,CAISLQAGGPYNEQFF
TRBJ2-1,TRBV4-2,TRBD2,CASSQGGGNNEQFF
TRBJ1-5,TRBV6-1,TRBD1,CASSEIGGGGQPQHF
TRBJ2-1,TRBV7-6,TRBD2,CASSLAASGAPEQFF
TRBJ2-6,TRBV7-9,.,CASSPPIGANVLTF
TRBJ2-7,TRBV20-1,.,CSARDGYSYEQYF
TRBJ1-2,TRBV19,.,CASSIPSGVQGTVYYGYTF
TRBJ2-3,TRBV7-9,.,CASSSGQPSTDTQYF
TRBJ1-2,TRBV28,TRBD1,CASSRTGRNYGYTF
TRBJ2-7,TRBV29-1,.,CSVRRASSYEQYF
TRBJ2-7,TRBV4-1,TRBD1,CASSPAGTGVSEQYF
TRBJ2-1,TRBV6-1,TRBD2,CASRAGLAGGYNEQFF
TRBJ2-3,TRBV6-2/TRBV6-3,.,CASSYPEMSVSDTQYF
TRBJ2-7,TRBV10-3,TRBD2,CAISEGLAGDGVEQYF
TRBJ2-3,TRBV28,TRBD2,CASSFSGRGTGTSGVPLYTDTQYF
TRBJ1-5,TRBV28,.,CSNYRGNQPQHF
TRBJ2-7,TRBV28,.,CASSHPYPGKSSYEQYF
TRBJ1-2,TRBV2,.,CASSEDNYGYTF
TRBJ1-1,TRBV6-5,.,CASSYSGQTDTEAFF
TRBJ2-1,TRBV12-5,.,CASGLRGSSDEQFF
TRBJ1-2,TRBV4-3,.,CASSSDRSFYGYTF
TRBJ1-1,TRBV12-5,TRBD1,CASGLVTGTGGRRFQNTEAFF